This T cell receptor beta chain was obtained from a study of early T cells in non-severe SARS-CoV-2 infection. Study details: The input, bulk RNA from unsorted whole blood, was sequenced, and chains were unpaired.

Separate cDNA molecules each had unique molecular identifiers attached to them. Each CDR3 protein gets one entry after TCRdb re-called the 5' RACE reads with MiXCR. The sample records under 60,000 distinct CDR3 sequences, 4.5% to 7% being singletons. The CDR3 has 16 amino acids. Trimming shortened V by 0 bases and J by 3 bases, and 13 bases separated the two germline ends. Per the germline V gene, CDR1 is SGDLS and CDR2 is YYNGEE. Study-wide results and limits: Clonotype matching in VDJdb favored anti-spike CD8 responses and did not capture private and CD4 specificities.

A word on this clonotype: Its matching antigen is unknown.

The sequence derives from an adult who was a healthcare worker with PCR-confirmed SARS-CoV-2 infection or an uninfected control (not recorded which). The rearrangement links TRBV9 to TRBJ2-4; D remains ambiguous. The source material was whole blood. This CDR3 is CASSVVHRTSKNIQYF. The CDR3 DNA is TGTGCCAGCAGCGTAGTACACCGGACCAGCAAAAACATTCAGTACTTC.